Each of the 18 T cell receptor beta chains below was sequenced from the same sample in a study of blood T cell repertoires in COVID-19. The data were produced by immunoSEQ multiplex PCR, yet TCRdb's version contains in-frame clones alone and is incomplete. The table lists about 280,000 clones, 85% to 90% of them singletons, with 1.9% in the top ten. The sequencing input was PBMCs or T cells enriched from blood (not recorded which). The receptors shown here come from a woman in her sixties or seventies who had recovered from COVID-19.

V and J are TRBV10-1 and TRBJ2-7; no definite D call. Germline V gives CDR1 WNHNN, CDR2 SYGVQD (reference sequence). V lost 4 bases and J 6 bases, leaving 13 bases between the germline ends. The length of the CDR3 is 13 residues. The CDR3 nucleotides read TGCGCCAGCAGTGTTATGAGAAGCACCGAGCAGTACTTC. As protein: CASSVMRSTEQYF.

The chain employs TRBV28 and TRBJ1-4; TRBD1 matches at 7 bases. The V and J ends lost 6 bases and 3 bases, in that order; junction bases with no gene match: 4. CDR1 is MDHEN and CDR2 is SYDVKM in the germline V gene. This CDR3 comprises 14 residues. The CDR3 nucleotides read TGTGCCAGCAGCCAGACAGGGCCTAATGAAAAACTGTTTTTT. Residues: CASSQTGPNEKLFF.

J is TRBJ2-5 and V is TRBV4-1, with D possibly matching TRBD1 (6 bases). The V end was cut by 3 bases, the J end by 5 bases, with 13 bases between. Germline loops: CDR1 MGHRA, CDR2 YSYEKL. The CDR3 runs to 14 residues. In nucleotides, the CDR3 is TGCGCCAGCAGCCAGCAAAGGGGGTACGAGACCCAGTACTTC. This translates into CASSQQRGYETQYF.

CDR3 region: CASSLQGSGNTIYF. CDR3 nucleotide sequence: TGTGCCAGCAGCTTACAGGGTTCTGGAAACACCATATATTTT. The genes are TRBV7-8 and TRBJ1-3; D might be TRBD1 (5 bases). CDR1 is SGHVS and CDR2 is FQNEAQ in the germline V gene. Trimming left V 2 bases short and J 1 base short, with 6 bases between. This CDR3 is built from 14 residues.

Only one count was recorded for this clone. The chain joins TRBV2 to TRBJ2-7, with 8 nucleotides matching TRBD2. With V trimmed by 8 bases and J by 4 bases, 7 bases remained unmatched. This CDR3 is 13 amino acids long. Germline assignment: CDR1 SNHLY and CDR2 FYNNEI. Here the CDR3 DNA reads TGTGCCAGCTGGGCGGGGGGCTTGTACGAGCAGTACTTC. This encodes CASWAGGLYEQYF.

This rearrangement joins TRBV7-3 to TRBJ1-2; D may be TRBD1 (6 bases). Trimming pared 5 bases from V and 4 bases from J, leaving 11 bases between. Germline CDR1 SGHTA, CDR2 FQGTGA. The CDR3 is 13 amino acids. CDR3 nucleotide sequence: TGTGCCAGCAGCCCTGGGACACCCTATGGCTACACCTTC. Protein: CASSPGTPYGYTF.

The chain employs TRBV4-1 and TRBJ1-3; D gene ambiguous. CDR3 size: 16 residues. Germline CDR1 MGHRA, CDR2 YSYEKL. Trimming removed 0 bases from V and 0 bases from J, with 9 bases in between. The CDR3 DNA reads TGCGCCAGCAGCCAAGATCCCCGGTACTCTGGAAACACCATATATTTT. Translating it yields CASSQDPRYSGNTIYF.

The CDR3 is CASSPLPLAGGEQYF. CDR3 DNA sequence: TGTGCCAGCAGTCCCCTTCCCCTAGCGGGAGGCGAGCAGTACTTC. The V and J genes are TRBV5-6 and TRBJ2-7, with 11 bases fitting TRBD2. Germline V gives CDR1 SGHDT, CDR2 YYEEEE. CDR3 size: 15 residues. J gave up 6 bases and V 5 bases, and 10 bases lay outside the gene matches.

This clone was seen only once. The rearrangement links TRBV3-1 (or the pseudogene TRBV3-2) to TRBJ1-2, with D perhaps TRBD1 (6 bases). The V end was cut by 3 bases, the J end by 4 bases, with 12 bases between. The length of the CDR3 is 14 residues. From germline, CDR1 is LGHDT and CDR2 YNNKEL (reference sequence). Here the CDR3 reads CASSHPGVIYGYTF. For the CDR3, the DNA is TGTGCCAGCAGCCACCCAGGGGTTATCTATGGCTACACCTTC.

The chain combines TRBV5-1 with TRBJ1-1; D is unresolved. In germline, CDR1 is SGHRS, CDR2 YFSETQ. Trimming cost V 1 base and J 2 bases, with 15 bases left between them. The CDR3 is 16 amino acids. Here the CDR3 reads CASSLLGQDLNTEAFF. In DNA, the CDR3 is TGCGCCAGCAGCTTGTTGGGCCAGGATCTAAACACTGAAGCTTTCTTT. The whole variable domain, remainder taken from reference TRBV5-1 and TRBJ1-1, is KAGVTQTPRYLIKTRGQQVTLSCSPISGHRSVSWYQQTPGQGLQFLFEYFSETQRNKGNFPGRFSGRQFSNSRSEMNVSTLELGDSALYLCASSLLGQDLNTEAFFGQGTRLTVV.

The V gene is TRBV11-2, the J gene TRBJ1-1; 7 positions agree with TRBD1. Per germline, CDR1 SGHAT and CDR2 FQNNGV. The CDR3 extends over 15 amino acids. V trimming: 4 bases; J trimming: 1 base; junction bases outside the gene matches: 6. CDR3 region: CASSSVGTANTEAFF. In DNA, the CDR3 is TGTGCCAGCAGCTCCGTGGGGACAGCGAACACTGAAGCTTTCTTT.

This chain joins TRBV7-3 and TRBJ2-1; D might be TRBD1 (5 bases). Germline V gives CDR1 SGHTA, CDR2 FQGTGA. V was pared by 1 base and J by 5 bases, with 18 bases between. CDR3 size: 17 residues. The CDR3 here is CASSLKGRLWGNNEQFF. The CDR3 DNA reads TGTGCCAGCAGCTTAAAGGGCAGACTGTGGGGCAACAATGAGCAGTTCTTC.

The CDR3 here is CSVVGGAPNYGYTF. In nucleotides, the CDR3 is TGCAGCGTTGTTGGGGGGGCTCCTAACTATGGCTACACCTTC. V gene TRBV29-1 combines with J gene TRBJ1-2; tentatively, D is TRBD1 (6 bases). In germline, CDR1 is SQVTM, CDR2 ANQGSEA. V shed 4 bases and J shed 0 bases, with 12 bases lying between them. The CDR3 has 14 amino acids.

The rearrangement uses TRBV3-1 (or the pseudogene TRBV3-2) and TRBJ2-4, with D tentatively TRBD2 (7 bases). V lost 5 bases, J lost 8 bases, and 13 bases lay in between. Germline V CDR1 and CDR2: LGHDT, YNNKEL (reference sequence). The CDR3 is 13 residues long. CDR3 DNA: TGTGCCAGCAGCTGGGGGGGCTCGGACATTCAGTACTTC. Its protein product is CASSWGGSDIQYF.

This rearrangement joins TRBV5-1 to TRBJ1-5, with D tentatively TRBD1 (6 bases). Per germline, CDR1 SGHRS and CDR2 YFSETQ. V lost 4 bases and J lost 4, with 12 bases in between. This CDR3 contains 14 residues. This CDR3 reads CASSPRGGNQPQHF. The CDR3 DNA is TGCGCCAGCAGCCCCAGGGGTGGGAATCAGCCCCAGCATTTT.

V gene TRBV28 combines with J gene TRBJ2-5; TRBD2 agrees at 9 bases. The CDR3 sequence is 15 residues long. CDR1 is MDHEN and CDR2 is SYDVKM in the germline V gene. With V trimmed by 7 bases and J by 3 bases, 9 bases remained unmatched. The CDR3 DNA is TGTGCCAGCATTCGCGGGGGGGCCGGCGAAGAGACCCAGTACTTC. Translated: CASIRGGAGEETQYF.

The CDR3 coding sequence is TGTGCCAGCAGTCCCCCTCGGAGAACCATAGCCAAAAACATTCAGTACTTC. Translated, it gives CASSPPRRTIAKNIQYF. This rearrangement joins TRBV6-6 to TRBJ2-4; no clear D. CDR3 length: 17 residues. Germline values: CDR1 MNHNY, CDR2 SVGAGI (reference sequence). V was shortened by 5 bases and J by 0 bases, with 17 bases between the two germline ends.

This chain joins TRBV5-1 and TRBJ2-5; 9 nucleotides line up with TRBD1. The CDR3 has 15 amino acids. The ends lost 4 bases at V and 4 bases at J; junction bases unmatched: 8. From germline, CDR1 is SGHRS and CDR2 YFSETQ. The CDR3 loop is CASSQGQGIGETQYF. The CDR3 DNA reads as TGCGCCAGCAGCCAAGGACAGGGGATAGGAGAGACCCAGTACTTC.